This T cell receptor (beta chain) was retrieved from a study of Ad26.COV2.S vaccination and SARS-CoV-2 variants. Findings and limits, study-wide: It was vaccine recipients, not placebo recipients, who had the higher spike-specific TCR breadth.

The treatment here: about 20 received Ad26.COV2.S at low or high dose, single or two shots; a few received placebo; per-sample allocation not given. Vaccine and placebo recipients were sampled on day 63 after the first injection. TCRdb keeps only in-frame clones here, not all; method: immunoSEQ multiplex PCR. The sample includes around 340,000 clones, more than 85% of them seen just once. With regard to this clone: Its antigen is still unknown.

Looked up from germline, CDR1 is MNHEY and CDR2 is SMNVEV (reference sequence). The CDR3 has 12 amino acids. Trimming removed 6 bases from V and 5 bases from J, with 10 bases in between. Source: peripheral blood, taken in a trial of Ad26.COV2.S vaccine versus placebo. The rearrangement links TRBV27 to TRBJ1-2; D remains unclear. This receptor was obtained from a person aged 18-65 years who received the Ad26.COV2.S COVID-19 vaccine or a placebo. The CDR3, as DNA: TGTGCCAGCAGGGCAGAAGATTATGGCTACACCTTC. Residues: CASRAEDYGYTF.